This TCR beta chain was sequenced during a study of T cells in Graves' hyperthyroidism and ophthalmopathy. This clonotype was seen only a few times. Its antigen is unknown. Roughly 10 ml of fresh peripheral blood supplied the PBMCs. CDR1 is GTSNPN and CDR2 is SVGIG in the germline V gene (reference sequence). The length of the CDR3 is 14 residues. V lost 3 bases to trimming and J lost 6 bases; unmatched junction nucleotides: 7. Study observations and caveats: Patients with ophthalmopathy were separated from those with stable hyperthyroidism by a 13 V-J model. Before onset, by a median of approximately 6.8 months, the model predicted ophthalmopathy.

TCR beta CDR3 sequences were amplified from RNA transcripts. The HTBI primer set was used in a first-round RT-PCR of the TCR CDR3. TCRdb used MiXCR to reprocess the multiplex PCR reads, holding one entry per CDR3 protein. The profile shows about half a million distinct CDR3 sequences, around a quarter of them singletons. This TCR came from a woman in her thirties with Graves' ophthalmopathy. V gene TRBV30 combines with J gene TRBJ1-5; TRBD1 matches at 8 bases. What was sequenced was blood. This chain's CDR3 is CAWSRTGLGQPQHF. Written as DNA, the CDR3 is TGTGCCTGGAGCCGGACAGGGCTAGGTCAGCCCCAGCATTTT.